The 21 T cell receptor beta chains reported below all come from one sample, sequenced in a study of T cell responses to AZD1222 COVID-19 vaccine. Using immunoSEQ multiplex PCR, the repertoire was profiled, and TCRdb retains in-frame clones only, with some absent. The data contain 110,000 or so clones, around 89% of them singletons. The specimen comprised peripheral blood, sampled 28 days after the second AZD1222 dose. Receptors were obtained from an adult who received the AZD1222 COVID-19 vaccine.

V gene TRBV18 combines with J gene TRBJ2-7; D perhaps matches TRBD1 (5 bases). CDR3 length: 14 amino acids. Looked up from germline, CDR1 is KGHSH and CDR2 is LQKENI. V lost 2 bases, J lost 5 bases, and 13 bases lay in between. CDR3 DNA sequence: TGTGCCAGCTCACCAAGTTTGCAGGGCGACGAGCAGTACTTC. This gives the protein CASSPSLQGDEQYF.

This CDR3 is CAIRMGQGDEKLFF. DNA of the CDR3: TGTGCCATCAGGATGGGACAGGGGGATGAAAAACTGTTTTTT. V is TRBV10-3 and J is TRBJ1-4, with TRBD1 matching over 11 bases. V shed 6 bases, J shed 6 bases, and the junction held 3 bases outside the gene matches. Germline CDR1 ENHRY, CDR2 SYGVKD. This CDR3 spans 14 amino acids.

The chain uses TRBV25-1 and TRBJ1-1; D is ambiguous. The V end lost 6 bases, the J end lost 2 bases, and 4 bases lay between the germline ends. In germline, CDR1 is MGHDK, CDR2 SYGVNS. This CDR3 contains 11 residues. The CDR3 reads CASRLNTEAFF. The CDR3, as DNA: TGTGCCAGCAGGCTTAACACTGAAGCTTTCTTT.

V is TRBV10-1 and J is TRBJ2-3, with 8 bases identical to TRBD1. The CDR3 covers 17 residues. V trimming: 7 bases; J trimming: 2 bases; junction bases outside the gene matches: 14. CDR1 and CDR2 (germline): WNHNN, SYGVQD (reference sequence). The CDR3 DNA follows: TGCGCCAGCAATCGACAGGGGACAGAACGAAACACAGATACGCAGTATTTT. Encoded protein: CASNRQGTERNTDTQYF.

This chain joins TRBV13 and TRBJ2-5; a possible D gene is TRBD2 (5 bases). The germline gives CDR1 PRHDT, CDR2 FYEKMQ (reference sequence). The CDR3 extends over 17 amino acids. V lost 0 bases, J lost 5 bases, and 19 bases lay in between. The CDR3 DNA follows: TGTGCCAGCAGCTTAGGTCTATCACGACTCGGCGGGGAGACCCAGTACTTC. Protein sequence: CASSLGLSRLGGETQYF.

The chain is built from TRBV13 and TRBJ1-1, with 12 nucleotides matching TRBD1. The CDR3 loop spans 14 amino acids. V gave up 5 bases and J gave up 8 bases; unmatched junction bases: 6. CDR1 PRHDT and CDR2 FYEKMQ come from the germline V gene (reference sequence). Written as DNA, the CDR3 is TGTGCCAGCAGCCGGGGGACAGGGGGCTCGGAAGCTTTCTTT. Its protein product is CASSRGTGGSEAFF.

This clone was seen only once. This chain connects TRBV10-2 to TRBJ2-3; 7 bases line up with TRBD1. Trimming at V came to 6 bases and at J to 3 bases, leaving 9 bases not matched to a gene. Germline V gives CDR1 WSHSY, CDR2 SAAADI. This CDR3 region has 15 residues. This CDR3 reads CASRPQGSPTDTQYF. In DNA form, the CDR3 reads TGCGCCAGCAGACCACAGGGGAGCCCGACAGATACGCAGTATTTT.

The V gene is TRBV18, the J gene TRBJ2-6; the match to TRBD1 covers 9 bases. V shed 5 bases, J shed 2 bases, and the junction held 7 bases outside the gene matches. This CDR3 is 17 amino acids long. The germline V gene has CDR1 KGHSH and CDR2 LQKENI. For the CDR3, the DNA is TGTGCCAGCTCAATCGGGACAGGGAGCACTGGGGCCAACGTCCTGACTTTC. Translation: CASSIGTGSTGANVLTF.

The gene calls are TRBV5-6 and TRBJ1-1; the D gene is possibly TRBD1 (5 bases). The CDR3 extends over 13 amino acids. With 2 bases removed from V and 5 bases from J, the gap between germline ends came to 10 bases. Per germline, CDR1 SGHDT and CDR2 YYEEEE. The chain's CDR3 is CASSFVGGTEAFF. The DNA for the CDR3 is TGTGCCAGCAGCTTCGTTGGGGGGACTGAAGCTTTCTTT.

The chain joins TRBV5-1 to TRBJ1-3; D may be TRBD1 (5 bases). V dropped 0 bases and J dropped 0 bases, with 7 bases sitting between them. From germline, CDR1 is SGHRS and CDR2 YFSETQ. CDR3 length equals 15 residues. The CDR3 coding sequence is TGCGCCAGCAGCTTGGGACAGCACTCTGGAAACACCATATATTTT. It translates to CASSLGQHSGNTIYF.

The gene calls are TRBV5-6 and TRBJ1-4; D unresolved. The CDR3 is 16 residues long. Germline V gives CDR1 SGHDT, CDR2 YYEEEE. Trimming took 6 bases from V and 0 from J, leaving 15 bases between them. CDR3 DNA: TGTGCCAGCACGATCCGACGACAAGCAACTAATGAAAAACTGTTTTTT. Protein sequence: CASTIRRQATNEKLFF.

V usage is TRBV6-5 and J usage is TRBJ2-7; D gene uncertain. The germline V gene encodes CDR1 MNHEY and CDR2 SVGAGI. V was pared by 2 bases and J by 3 bases, with 8 bases between. The CDR3 is 13 amino acids. The CDR3 coding sequence is TGTGCCAGCAGTTACGCTCCTAGCTACGAGCAGTACTTC. The encoded protein is CASSYAPSYEQYF.

The gene calls are TRBV28 and TRBJ1-1; D possibly corresponds to TRBD1 (5 bases). Trimming removed 8 bases from V and 5 bases from J, with 12 bases in between. The CDR3 is 12 residues long. Germline CDR1 is MDHEN and CDR2 is SYDVKM. The CDR3, as DNA: TGTGCCAGCGGGAGGGGTGGTACTGAAGCTTTCTTT. Amino acid sequence: CASGRGGTEAFF. Full variable domain (missing parts from reference TRBV28 and TRBJ1-1): DVKVTQSSRYLVKRTGEKVFLECVQDMDHENMFWYRQDPGLGLRLIYFSYDVKMKEKGDIPEGYSVSREKKERFSLILESASTNQTSMYLCASGRGGTEAFFGQGTRLTVV.

V gene TRBV14 combines with J gene TRBJ1-2; D uncertain. CDR3 size: 15 residues. Trimming left V 1 base short and J 4 bases short, with 13 bases between. CDR1 and CDR2 from the germline V gene are SGHDN and FVKESK. The CDR3 nucleotides read TGTGCCAGCAGCCAAGCCCCTACAGTGCTCTATGGCTACACCTTC. It translates to CASSQAPTVLYGYTF.

The chain has TRBV29-1 and TRBJ1-3, with D unclear. The CDR3 has 14 amino acids. Germline assignment: CDR1 SQVTM and CDR2 ANQGSEA. V shed 2 bases and J shed 0 bases, with 8 bases lying between them. The CDR3, as DNA: TGCAGCGTTGAAAGCGTCTCCTCTGGAAACACCATATATTTT. This codes for CSVESVSSGNTIYF.

The CDR3 is CATYKDGNTIYF. CDR3 nucleotide sequence: TGTGCCACTTACAAGGATGGAAACACCATATATTTT. This chain uses TRBV5-4 with TRBJ1-3; D unclear. Deletions cut 9 bases from V and 3 bases from J, with 10 bases between. Germline V gene lookup returns CDR1 SGHNT and CDR2 YYREEE (reference sequence). This CDR3 is 12 amino acids long. Filled out from reference TRBV5-4 and TRBJ1-3, the complete variable domain reads ETGVTQSPTHLIKTRGQQVTLRCSSQSGHNTVSWYQQALGQGPQFIFQYYREEENGRGNFPPRFSGLQFPNYSSELNVNALELDDSALYLCATYKDGNTIYFGEGSWLTVV.

This clone occurred a few times. The chain combines TRBV5-1 with TRBJ2-7, with 10 positions matching TRBD2. There are 15 residues in the CDR3. Trimming removed 4 bases from V and 5 bases from J; junction bases left unmatched: 9. Germline V gene data show CDR1 as SGHRS and CDR2 as YFSETQ. CDR3 in DNA: TGCGCCAGCAGCCCCCTAGCGGGAGTATTCGACGAGCAGTACTTC. It encodes CASSPLAGVFDEQYF.

The rearrangement uses TRBV7-2 and TRBJ2-2; 10 bases align to TRBD2. The trim removed 3 bases at V and 6 bases at J, leaving 4 bases unmatched. CDR3 length: 15 amino acids. The germline V gene has CDR1 SGHTA and CDR2 FQGNSA. The CDR3 sequence is CASSFKAGGPGELFF. The CDR3 nucleotides are TGTGCCAGCAGCTTCAAAGCGGGGGGGCCCGGGGAGCTGTTTTTT.

The rearrangement uses TRBV6-1 and TRBJ1-6, with a weak D call TRBD1 (5 bases). Germline assignment: CDR1 MNHNS and CDR2 SASEGT. The length of the CDR3 is 15 residues. V was pared by 1 base and J by 8 bases, with 12 bases between. CDR3 loop: CASSEGGWIDSPLHF. DNA for the CDR3: TGTGCCAGCAGTGAAGGGGGCTGGATTGATTCACCCCTCCACTTT.

The rearrangement uses TRBV5-4 and TRBJ2-3; 12 nucleotides match TRBD1. The V gene's germline CDR1 is SGHNT and CDR2 YYREEE (reference sequence). The CDR3 has 17 residues. Trimming at V came to 0 bases and at J to 3 bases, leaving 5 bases not matched to a gene. The CDR3 coding sequence is TGTGCCAGCAGCTTGGGGGACAGGGGGCGTGTGACAGATACGCAGTATTTT. Translated: CASSLGDRGRVTDTQYF.

V is TRBV19 and J is TRBJ2-6; D possibly corresponds to TRBD1 (7 bases). The CDR3 is made up of 16 amino acids. Trimming stripped 3 bases from V and 0 bases from J, with 9 bases between. Germline lookup yields CDR1 LNHDA and CDR2 SQIVND (reference sequence). CDR3 residues: CASSIQGGSGANVLTF. CDR3 coding DNA: TGTGCCAGTAGTATCCAGGGGGGCTCTGGGGCCAACGTCCTGACTTTC.